The source of this TCR beta chain is a study of siplizumab effects on memory and regulatory T cells. Findings and caveats of the study: Apparently key alloresponse contributors, naive T cells also seemed more diverse than memory cells.

Per germline, CDR1 SGHKS and CDR2 YYEKEE (reference sequence). The ends were cut back, 0 bases at V and 4 bases at J, with 11 bases in the middle. The CDR3 runs 14 residues. This clone is classed as medium-sized. Antigen specificity is unknown. The method was immunoSEQ multiplex PCR; TCRdb's version includes in-frame clones alone and lacks a portion of them. Seen here are over 12,000 clones, roughly 50% observed once, and the top ten hold around 10%. Cells that made up the mixed lymphocyte reaction were cocultured at 37°C for about six days. The receptor comes from a human donor in good health; the cells came from an allogeneic mixed lymphocyte reaction. The sequenced sample consisted of CFSE-low (dividing) CD4+ T cells sorted from an allogeneic mixed lymphocyte reaction. This chain connects TRBV5-5 to TRBJ2-7; TRBD1 is a possible D gene (5 bases). CDR3 DNA: TGTGCCAGCAGCTTGGTCGCGTCAGGGTACGAGCAGTACTTC. It encodes CASSLVASGYEQYF.